The following is a T cell receptor beta chain sequence with its context. The PCR was carried out with 60 Vbeta primers and 13 Jbeta primers. Profiling relied on immunoSEQ multiplex PCR, and the TCRdb table lists in-frame clones only, not all of them. The sample has roughly 100,000 clones; around 70% are singletons. This specimen belongs to a study of cytomegalovirus exposure and HLA in healthy donors. The CDR3 covers 17 residues. Germline V gene sequence: CDR1 LNHDA, CDR2 SQIVND (reference sequence). Trimming at V came to 4 bases and at J to 1 base, leaving 10 bases not matched to a gene. The TCR comes from a man aged 35 to 55 in good health and CMV-seropositive. The specimen was PBMCs. The J gene is TRBJ2-3, the V gene TRBV19, with 8 positions matching TRBD1. The CDR3 region is CASSTLGNRGGTDTQYF. CDR3 in DNA: TGTGCCAGTAGTACCCTGGGGAACAGGGGGGGCACAGATACGCAGTATTTT. The full variable domain, rest sourced from reference TRBV19 and TRBJ2-3, is DGGITQSPKYLFRKEGQNVTLSCEQNLNHDAMYWYRQDPGQGLRLIYYSQIVNDFQKGDIAEGYSVSREKKESFPLTVTSAQKNPTAFYLCASSTLGNRGGTDTQYFGPGTRLTVL.